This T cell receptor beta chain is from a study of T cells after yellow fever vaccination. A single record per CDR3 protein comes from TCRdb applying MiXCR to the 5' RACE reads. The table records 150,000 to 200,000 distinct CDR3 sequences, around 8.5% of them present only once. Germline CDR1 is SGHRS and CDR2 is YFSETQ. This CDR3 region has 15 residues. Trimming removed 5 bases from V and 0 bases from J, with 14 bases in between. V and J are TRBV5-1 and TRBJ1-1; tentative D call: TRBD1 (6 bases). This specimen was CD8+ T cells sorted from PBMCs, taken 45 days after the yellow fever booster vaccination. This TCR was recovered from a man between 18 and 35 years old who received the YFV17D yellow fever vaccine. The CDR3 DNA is TGCGCCAGCAGATTCACAGGGAGTCTGAACACTGAAGCTTTCTTT. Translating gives CASRFTGSLNTEAFF. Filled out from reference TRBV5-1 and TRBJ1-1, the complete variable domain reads KAGVTQTPRYLIKTRGQQVTLSCSPISGHRSVSWYQQTPGQGLQFLFEYFSETQRNKGNFPGRFSGRQFSNSRSEMNVSTLELGDSALYLCASRFTGSLNTEAFFGQGTRLTVV.